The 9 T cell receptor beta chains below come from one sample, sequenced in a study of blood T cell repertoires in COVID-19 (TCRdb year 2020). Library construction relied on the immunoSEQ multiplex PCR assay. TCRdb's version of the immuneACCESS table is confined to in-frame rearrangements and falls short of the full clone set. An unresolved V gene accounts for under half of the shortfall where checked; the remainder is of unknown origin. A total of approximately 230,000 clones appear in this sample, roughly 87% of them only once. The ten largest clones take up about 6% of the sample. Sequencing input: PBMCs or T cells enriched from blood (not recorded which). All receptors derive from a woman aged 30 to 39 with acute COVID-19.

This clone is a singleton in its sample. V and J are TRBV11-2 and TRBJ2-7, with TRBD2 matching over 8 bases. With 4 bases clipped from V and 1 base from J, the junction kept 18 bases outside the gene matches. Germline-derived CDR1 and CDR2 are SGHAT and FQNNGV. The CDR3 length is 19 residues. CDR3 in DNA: TGTGCCAGCAGCTCGTCTAAGGGTAGCGGGACGTTATCTTCCTACGAGCAGTACTTC. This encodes CASSSSKGSGTLSSYEQYF.

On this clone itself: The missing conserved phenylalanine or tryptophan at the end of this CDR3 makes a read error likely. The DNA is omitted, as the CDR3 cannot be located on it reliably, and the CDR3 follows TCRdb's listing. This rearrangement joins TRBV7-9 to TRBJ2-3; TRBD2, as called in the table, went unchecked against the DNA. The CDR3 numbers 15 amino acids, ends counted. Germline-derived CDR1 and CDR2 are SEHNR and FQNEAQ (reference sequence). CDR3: CASSLGPQVIEEEGY.

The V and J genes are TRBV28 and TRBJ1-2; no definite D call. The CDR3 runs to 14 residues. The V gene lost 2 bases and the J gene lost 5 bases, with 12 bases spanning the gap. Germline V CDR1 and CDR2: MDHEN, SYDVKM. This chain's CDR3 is CASSLPPAGYGYTF. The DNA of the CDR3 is TGTGCCAGCAGTTTACCCCCCGCAGGTTATGGCTACACCTTC.

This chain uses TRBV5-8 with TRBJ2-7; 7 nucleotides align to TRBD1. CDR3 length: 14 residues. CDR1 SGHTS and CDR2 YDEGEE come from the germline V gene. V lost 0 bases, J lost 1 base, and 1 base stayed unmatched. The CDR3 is CASSLGGQSYEQYF. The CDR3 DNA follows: TGTGCCAGCAGCTTGGGGGGACAGTCCTACGAGCAGTACTTC.

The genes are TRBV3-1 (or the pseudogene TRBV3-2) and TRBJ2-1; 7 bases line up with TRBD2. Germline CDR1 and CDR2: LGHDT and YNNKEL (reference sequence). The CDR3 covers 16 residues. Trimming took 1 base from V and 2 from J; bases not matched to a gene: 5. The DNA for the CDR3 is TGTGCCAGCAGCCAAGTGGCCACTAGCGCCTACAATGAGCAGTTCTTC. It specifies CASSQVATSAYNEQFF.

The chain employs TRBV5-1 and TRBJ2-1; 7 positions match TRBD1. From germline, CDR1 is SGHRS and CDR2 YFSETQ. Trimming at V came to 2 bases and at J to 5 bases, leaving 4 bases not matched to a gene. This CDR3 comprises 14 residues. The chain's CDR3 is CASSLFGTDNEQFF. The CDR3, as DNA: TGCGCCAGCAGCTTATTCGGGACAGACAATGAGCAGTTCTTC.

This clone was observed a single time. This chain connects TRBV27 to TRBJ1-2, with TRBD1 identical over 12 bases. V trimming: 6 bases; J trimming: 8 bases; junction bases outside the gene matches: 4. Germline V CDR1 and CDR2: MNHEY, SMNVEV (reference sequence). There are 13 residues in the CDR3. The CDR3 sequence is CASRGTGGKGYTF. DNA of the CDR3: TGTGCCAGCAGGGGGACAGGGGGCAAAGGCTACACCTTC.

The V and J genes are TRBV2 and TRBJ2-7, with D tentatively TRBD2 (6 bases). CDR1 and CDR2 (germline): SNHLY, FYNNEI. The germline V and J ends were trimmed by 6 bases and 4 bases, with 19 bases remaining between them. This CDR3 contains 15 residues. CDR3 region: CASRDPGRESYEQYF. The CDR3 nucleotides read TGTGCCAGCAGGGACCCGGGACGGGAGTCGTACGAGCAGTACTTC.

CDR3 nucleotide sequence: TGTGCCAGCAGTGAAACAGGAGAGGTGACCCAGTACTTC. Translating it yields CASSETGEVTQYF. V is TRBV2 and J is TRBJ2-5; tentative D call: TRBD1 (5 bases). V lost 2 bases and J lost 7, with 11 bases in between. The CDR3 has 13 amino acids. CDR1 and CDR2 from the germline V gene are SNHLY and FYNNEI.